This section outlines one T cell receptor beta chain sequence together with its context. Repertoires were generated with immunoSEQ multiplex PCR, while TCRdb's copy carries only in-frame clones and drops some. The sample consists of 130,000 to 150,000 clones, about four fifths of them appearing once. Unmatched junction bases numbered 10, after V lost 0 bases and J lost 5 bases. Looked up from germline, CDR1 is SNHLY and CDR2 is FYNNEI. This CDR3 comprises 17 residues. This sample is drawn from a study of blood T cell repertoires in COVID-19. This chain joins TRBV2 and TRBJ1-3; 7 bases map to TRBD1. The receptor was derived from a middle-aged man with acute COVID-19. Sequenced sample: PBMCs or T cells enriched from blood (not recorded which). This chain's CDR3 is CASSEARVPGGRNTIYF. The CDR3 nucleotides read TGTGCCAGCAGTGAAGCCCGGGTTCCAGGGGGTAGAAACACCATATATTTT.